These T cell receptor beta chains were read from a single sample in a study of blood T cell repertoires in COVID-19. The table came from immunoSEQ multiplex PCR; TCRdb's copy has only in-frame clones and leaves some out. The table records around 25,000 clones, roughly 85% of them present only once. The sequencing input was peripheral blood. These receptors originate from a human donor with active COVID-19. The donor label of this sample is uncertain. Each CDR3 is given with its conserved first and last residue. A D gene is named only where the DNA matches it firmly. The size entry is marked missing in some rows and otherwise reads once, few, many or a size class.

DNA,CDR3,V,J,size,D
TGTGCCAGCAGTTCCGGGACAGGGTTTGTGGTGAGCACAGATACGCAGTATTTT,CASSSGTGFVVSTDTQYF,TRBV2,TRBJ2-3,.,TRBD1
TGTGCCAGCAGCTTAGAGACAGGGTGGAACACTGAAGCTTTCTTT,CASSLETGWNTEAFF,TRBV11-3,TRBJ1-1,.,TRBD1
TGTGCCAGCAGTGAATTAGCGGGAGGATTGTTTGAGCAGTACTTC,CASSELAGGLFEQYF,TRBV2,TRBJ2-7,.,TRBD2
TGCGCCAGCAGCTTGAGAGGGGGCGAAGACGAGCAGTACTTC,CASSLRGGEDEQYF,TRBV5-1,TRBJ2-7,.,TRBD1
TGTGCCAGCAGCTTGGGCGGGTGGAATTTCGACGAGCAGTACTTC,CASSLGGWNFDEQYF,TRBV5-6,TRBJ2-7,.,.
TGTGCCTGGGAACTAGCGGGAAACACAGATACGCAGTATTTT,CAWELAGNTDTQYF,TRBV30,TRBJ2-3,.,TRBD2
TGTGCCAGCAGGAGGACAGCAAACACCATATATTTT,CASRRTANTIYF,TRBV13,TRBJ1-3,.,.
TGTGCCAGCTCCGAACAGGGGACCAGCAATCAGCCCCAGCATTTT,CASSEQGTSNQPQHF,TRBV7-8,TRBJ1-5,.,TRBD1
TGTGCCAGCAGTGTCGGGGGTTCTTCCGAGCAGTACTTC,CASSVGGSSEQYF,TRBV27,TRBJ2-7,.,.
TGTGCCAGCAGCTTGCGGGAGGGCATCAGGAATGAGCAGTTCTTC,CASSLREGIRNEQFF,TRBV28,TRBJ2-1,.,TRBD2
TGTGCCAGCAGTCATTCGGACATTTCGGGCGAGCAGTACTTC,CASSHSDISGEQYF,TRBV28,TRBJ2-7,.,.
TGTGCCAGCAGTTTAGCCACGGACTTCTCTCGGGAGCAGTACTTC,CASSLATDFSREQYF,TRBV28,TRBJ2-7,.,.
TGTGCCAGCAGTGAACTGAAGACAGGGTTTGGAAACACCATATATTTT,CASSELKTGFGNTIYF,TRBV2,TRBJ1-3,.,TRBD1
TGTGCCAGCAGCCCTCGGCCGGGACTAGCGCAATACAATGAGCAGTTCTTC,CASSPRPGLAQYNEQFF,TRBV7-8,TRBJ2-1,.,TRBD2
TGCGCCAGTCGGGGGGAGGAGAACGAGCAGTACTTC,CASRGEENEQYF,TRBV4-1,TRBJ2-7,.,TRBD2
TGTGCCAGCAGCCAATCCGGACTAGCGGGAGTCTTTAATAGTAATACGGAAGGGACCCAGTACTTC,CASSQSGLAGVFNSNTEGTQYF,TRBV3-1/TRBV3-2,TRBJ2-5,.,TRBD2
TGCGCCAGCAGCCAAGATTTAAGGTCCCAGGGGGCTTATAATTCACCCCTCCACTTT,CASSQDLRSQGAYNSPLHF,TRBV4-1,TRBJ1-6,.,TRBD1
TGCAGTGCTAGAATCGGGGATACGCAGTATTTT,CSARIGDTQYF,TRBV20-1,TRBJ2-3,.,.
TGCGCCAGCAGCTTCACAGGGTTACTGAACACCATATATTTT,CASSFTGLLNTIYF,TRBV5-1,TRBJ1-3,.,.
TGTGCCAGCAGCCGGGACAGAAACTACGAGCAGTACTTC,CASSRDRNYEQYF,TRBV6-5,TRBJ2-7,once,TRBD1
TGTGCCAGCAGGTGGACAGGGGCTAACACCGGGGAGCTGTTTTTT,CASRWTGANTGELFF,TRBV28,TRBJ2-2,.,TRBD1
TGTGCCAGTAGTCCAGGGACTCTGAACACTGAAGCTTTCTTT,CASSPGTLNTEAFF,TRBV19,TRBJ1-1,.,.
TGTGCCAGCGGTGGGGGCCTTGGAAACACCATATATTTT,CASGGGLGNTIYF,TRBV5-6,TRBJ1-3,.,.
TGTGCCAGCAGCTTAGGGACTAGCGGGAGAGCCGCGGATACGCAGTATTTT,CASSLGTSGRAADTQYF,TRBV11-3,TRBJ2-3,.,TRBD2
TGTGCCAGCAGCCCCCGGAGGGAGCCAGGAGGGGCCAACGTCCTGACTTTC,CASSPRREPGGANVLTF,TRBV4-2,TRBJ2-6,.,.
TGTGCCAGCTCCGGGACAGGGATAAACACAGATACGCAGTATTTT,CASSGTGINTDTQYF,TRBV18,TRBJ2-3,.,TRBD1
TGTGCCAGCAGCCAAGGGCCCCCGCAGCGGGAGAGGGATGAGCAGTTCTTC,CASSQGPPQRERDEQFF,TRBV14,TRBJ2-1,.,TRBD2
TGTGCCAGTAGTATCCCGGGACAGGGTTCACCCCTCCACTTT,CASSIPGQGSPLHF,TRBV19,TRBJ1-6,.,TRBD1
TGTGCCTGCGGAACGAGGTTCCCCATCTACGAGCAGTACTTC,CACGTRFPIYEQYF,TRBV7-2,TRBJ2-7,.,.
TGTGCCAGCAGCCCACGGACAGGGAAAGGTGGCTACACCTTC,CASSPRTGKGGYTF,TRBV5-6,TRBJ1-2,few,TRBD1
TGTGCCAGCTCACCCGATACTAGGGTGGGAGAAAAACTGTTTTTT,CASSPDTRVGEKLFF,TRBV18,TRBJ1-4,.,.
TGTGCCAGTTCGAGGACAGGGTTTGTGGGATCCTACAATGAGCAGTTCTTC,CASSRTGFVGSYNEQFF,TRBV19,TRBJ2-1,.,TRBD1
TGTGCCACCAGCAGAGATGTCGTTAGCAATCAGCCCCAGCATTTT,CATSRDVVSNQPQHF,TRBV15,TRBJ1-5,.,.
TGTGCCAGCAGTTTCGGGGACACCGCCGAGCAGTACTTC,CASSFGDTAEQYF,TRBV27,TRBJ2-7,.,.
TGTGCCAGCAGCTTGCTAGGGGCCCAAGAGACCCAGTACTTC,CASSLLGAQETQYF,TRBV5-4,TRBJ2-5,.,.
TGCGCCAGCAGCTTGACACTAGCGGGTTACAATGAGCAGTTCTTC,CASSLTLAGYNEQFF,TRBV5-1,TRBJ2-1,.,TRBD2
TGTGCCAGCACCTTGGGGCCTAACTATGGCTACACCTTC,CASTLGPNYGYTF,TRBV28,TRBJ1-2,.,.
TGTGCTAGTGGCAGGACATTAGACACTGAAGCTTTCTTT,CASGRTLDTEAFF,TRBV12-5,TRBJ1-1,.,.
TGCGCCAGCAGCTTGGGAGCCGAGACCCAGTACTTC,CASSLGAETQYF,TRBV5-1,TRBJ2-5,.,.
TGTGCCAGCAGCTCCCGAAGGGGTTATAATTCACCCCTCCACTTT,CASSSRRGYNSPLHF,TRBV11-2,TRBJ1-6,.,.
TGCGCCAGCAGCCGGGGACTAGCGGGGCCAGATACGCAGTATTTT,CASSRGLAGPDTQYF,TRBV4-3,TRBJ2-3,once,TRBD2
TGTGCCAGCAGCCAAGAGACAGGGGGTGGGTTCTACGAGCAGTACTTC,CASSQETGGGFYEQYF,TRBV11-3,TRBJ2-7,few,TRBD1
TGTGCCAGCAGCCCTCAGGTAGTAACCGGGGAGCTGTTTTTT,CASSPQVVTGELFF,TRBV7-8,TRBJ2-2,.,.
TGTGCCAGCTCCCGAGACTTGGGCTACACCTTC,CASSRDLGYTF,TRBV18,TRBJ1-2,.,.
TGTGCCAGCAGCCAAGCAATCAACTATGGCTACACCTTC,CASSQAINYGYTF,TRBV14,TRBJ1-2,few,.